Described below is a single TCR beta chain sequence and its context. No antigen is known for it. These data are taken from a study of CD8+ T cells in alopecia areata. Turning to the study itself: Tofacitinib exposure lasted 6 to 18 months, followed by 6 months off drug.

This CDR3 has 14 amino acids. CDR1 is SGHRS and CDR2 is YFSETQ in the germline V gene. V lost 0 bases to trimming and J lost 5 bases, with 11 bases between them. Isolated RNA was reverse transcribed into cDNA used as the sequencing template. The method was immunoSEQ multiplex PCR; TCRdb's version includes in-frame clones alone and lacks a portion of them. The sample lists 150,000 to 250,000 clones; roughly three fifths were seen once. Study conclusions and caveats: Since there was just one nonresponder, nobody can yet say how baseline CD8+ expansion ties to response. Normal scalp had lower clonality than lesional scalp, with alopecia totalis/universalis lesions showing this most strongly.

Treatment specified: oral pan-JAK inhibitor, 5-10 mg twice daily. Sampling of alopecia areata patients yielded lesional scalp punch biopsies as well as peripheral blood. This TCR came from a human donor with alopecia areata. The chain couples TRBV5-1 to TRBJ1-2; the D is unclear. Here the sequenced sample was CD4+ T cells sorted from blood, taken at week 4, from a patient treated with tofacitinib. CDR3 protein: CASSLGTATYGYTF. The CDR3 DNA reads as TGCGCCAGCAGCTTGGGGACGGCAACTTATGGCTACACCTTC.